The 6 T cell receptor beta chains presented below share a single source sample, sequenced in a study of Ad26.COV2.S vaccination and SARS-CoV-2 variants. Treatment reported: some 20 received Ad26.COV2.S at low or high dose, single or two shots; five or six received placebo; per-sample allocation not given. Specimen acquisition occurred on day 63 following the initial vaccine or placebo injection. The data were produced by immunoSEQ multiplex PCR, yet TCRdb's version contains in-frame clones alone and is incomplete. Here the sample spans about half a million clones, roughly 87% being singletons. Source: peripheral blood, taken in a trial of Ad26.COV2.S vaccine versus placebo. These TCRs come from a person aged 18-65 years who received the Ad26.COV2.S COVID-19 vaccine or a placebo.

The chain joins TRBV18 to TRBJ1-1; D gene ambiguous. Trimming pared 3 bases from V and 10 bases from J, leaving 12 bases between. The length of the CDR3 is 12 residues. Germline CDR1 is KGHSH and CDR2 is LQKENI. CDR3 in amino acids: CASSPGKPGAFF. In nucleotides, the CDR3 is TGTGCCAGCTCACCGGGGAAACCGGGAGCTTTCTTT.

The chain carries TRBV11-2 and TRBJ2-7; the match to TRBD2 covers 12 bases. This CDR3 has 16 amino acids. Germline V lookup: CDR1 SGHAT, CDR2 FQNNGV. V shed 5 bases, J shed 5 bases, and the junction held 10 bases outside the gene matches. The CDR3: CASSPLTSGRRNEQYF. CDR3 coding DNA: TGTGCCAGCAGCCCCCTTACTAGCGGGAGGCGAAACGAGCAGTACTTC.

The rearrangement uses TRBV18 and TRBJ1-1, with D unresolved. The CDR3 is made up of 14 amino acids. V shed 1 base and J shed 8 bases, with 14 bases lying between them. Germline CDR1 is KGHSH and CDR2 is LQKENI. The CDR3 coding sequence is TGTGCCAGCTCACCACAGTCCAGGAACGCAGAAGCTTTCTTT. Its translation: CASSPQSRNAEAFF.

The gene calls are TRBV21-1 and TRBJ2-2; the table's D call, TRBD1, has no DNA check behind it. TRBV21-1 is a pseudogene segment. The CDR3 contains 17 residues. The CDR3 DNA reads TGTGCCAGCAGCAAAGCGCAGGGCAGGGGGCACACCGGGGAGCTGTTTTTT. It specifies CASSKAQGRGHTGELFF.

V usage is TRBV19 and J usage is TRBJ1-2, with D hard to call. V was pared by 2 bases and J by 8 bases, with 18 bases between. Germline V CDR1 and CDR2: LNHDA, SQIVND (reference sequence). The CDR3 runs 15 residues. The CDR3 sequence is CASSIKAHGLGGYTF. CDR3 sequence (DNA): TGTGCCAGTAGTATAAAGGCACACGGTCTAGGAGGCTACACCTTC.

Here the CDR3 reads CASSQIIGQAYEQYF. The CDR3, as DNA: TGTGCCAGCAGCCAGATTATAGGACAGGCCTACGAGCAGTACTTC. V is TRBV14 and J is TRBJ2-7; TRBD1 agrees at 7 bases. Germline CDR1 and CDR2: SGHDN and FVKESK. The junction had 7 bases not matched to a gene; V was cut back by 3 bases and J by 2 bases. The CDR3 spans 15 residues. Full variable domain (outside the CDR3, taken from reference TRBV14 and TRBJ2-7): EAGVTQFPSHSVIEKGQTVTLRCDPISGHDNLYWYRRVMGKEIKFLLHFVKESKQDESGMPNNRFLAERTGGTYSTLKVQPAELEDSGVYFCASSQIIGQAYEQYFGPGTRLTVT.